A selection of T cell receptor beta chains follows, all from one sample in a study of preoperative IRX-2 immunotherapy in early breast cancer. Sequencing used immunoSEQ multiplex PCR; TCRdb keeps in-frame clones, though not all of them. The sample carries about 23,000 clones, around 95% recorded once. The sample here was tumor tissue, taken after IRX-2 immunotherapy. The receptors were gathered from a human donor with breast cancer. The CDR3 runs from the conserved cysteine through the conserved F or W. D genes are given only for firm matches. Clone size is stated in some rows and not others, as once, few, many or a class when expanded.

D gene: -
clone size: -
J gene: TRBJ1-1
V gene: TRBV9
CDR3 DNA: TGTGCCAGCAGCGTAACCCTTACAGGGCACACTGAAGCTTTCTTT
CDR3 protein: CASSVTLTGHTEAFF

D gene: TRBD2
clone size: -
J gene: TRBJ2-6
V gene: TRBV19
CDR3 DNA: TGTGCCAGTAGTACTCGACTAGCGGGGGATTTTGGGGCCAACGTCCTGACTTTC
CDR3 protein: CASSTRLAGDFGANVLTF

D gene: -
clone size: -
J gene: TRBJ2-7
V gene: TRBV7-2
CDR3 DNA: TGTGCCAGCAGCTTGACAGTCTTATACGAGCAGTACTTC
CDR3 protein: CASSLTVLYEQYF

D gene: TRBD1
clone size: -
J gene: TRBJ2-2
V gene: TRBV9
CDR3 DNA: TGTGCCAGCAGCTCGGACAGGGAATCCGCCGGGGAGCTGTTTTTT
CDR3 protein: CASSSDRESAGELFF

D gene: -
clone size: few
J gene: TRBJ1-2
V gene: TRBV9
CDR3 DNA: TGTGCCAGCACCCGAGACAGCGGCTACACCTTC
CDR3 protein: CASTRDSGYTF

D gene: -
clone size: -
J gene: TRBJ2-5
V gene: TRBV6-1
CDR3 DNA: TGTGCCAGCAGTGGGGGACTCGTGACAGGGTCCTACGGGACCCAGTACTTC
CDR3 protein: CASSGGLVTGSYGTQYF

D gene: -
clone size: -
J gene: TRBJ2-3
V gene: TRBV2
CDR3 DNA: TGTGCCAGCAGTGCGTTCGCAGGGGATAGAGATACGCAGTATTTT
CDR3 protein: CASSAFAGDRDTQYF

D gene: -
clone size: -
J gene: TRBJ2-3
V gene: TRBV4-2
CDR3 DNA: TGTGCCAGCAGCCCTCTAGCTGAAACAGATACGCAGTATTTT
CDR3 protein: CASSPLAETDTQYF

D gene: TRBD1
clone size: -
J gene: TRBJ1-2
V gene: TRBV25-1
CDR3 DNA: TGTGCCAGCAGTGATAAGGTCGGGGTAGGGGGCCTCTATGGCTACACCTTC
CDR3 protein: CASSDKVGVGGLYGYTF

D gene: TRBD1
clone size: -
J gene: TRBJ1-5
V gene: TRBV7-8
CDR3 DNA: TGTGCCAGCAGCTTAAGGGGGCGTGGGTACAGAAGGGCGCAACCCCTTAGTCAGCCCCAGCATTTT
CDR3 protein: CASSLRGRGYRRAQPLSQPQHF

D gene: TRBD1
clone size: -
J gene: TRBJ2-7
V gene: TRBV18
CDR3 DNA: TGTGCCAGCTCACTAGGGGACAGGGGCGAGCAGTACTTC
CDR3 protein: CASSLGDRGEQYF

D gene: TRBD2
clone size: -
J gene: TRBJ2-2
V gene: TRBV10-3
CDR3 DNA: TGTGCCATCAGTGAGTCCGGGACTAGCGGGGGTGTCGGGGAGCTGTTTTTT
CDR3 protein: CAISESGTSGGVGELFF

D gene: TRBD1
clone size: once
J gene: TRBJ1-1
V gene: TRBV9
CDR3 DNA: TGTGCCAGCAGCGTAGGGACAGGGTGGTTTGAAGCTTTCTTT
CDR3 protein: CASSVGTGWFEAFF

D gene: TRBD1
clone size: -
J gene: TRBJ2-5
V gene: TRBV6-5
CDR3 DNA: TGTGCCAGCAGCATCCCGGGACAGGGGGGGGAGACCCAGTACTTC
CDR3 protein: CASSIPGQGGETQYF

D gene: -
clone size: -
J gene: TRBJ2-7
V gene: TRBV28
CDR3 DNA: TGTGCCAGCGGCCCGGCCCGGGGGGCCCCTCGATCCTACGAGCAGTACTTC
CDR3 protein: CASGPARGAPRSYEQYF

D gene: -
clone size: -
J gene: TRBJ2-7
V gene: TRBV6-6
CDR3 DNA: TGTGCCAGCAGTTACGAGGGTTTAAGCTCCTACGAGCAGTACTTC
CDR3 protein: CASSYEGLSSYEQYF

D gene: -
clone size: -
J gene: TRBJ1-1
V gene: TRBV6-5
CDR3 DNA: TGTGCCAGCAGCCGCACCGGGACACCGAATGAAGCTTTCTTT
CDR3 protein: CASSRTGTPNEAFF

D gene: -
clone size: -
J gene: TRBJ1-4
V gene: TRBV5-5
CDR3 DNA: TGTGCCAGCAGCTATACCGCCGGGGAAAAACTGTTTTTT
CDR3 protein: CASSYTAGEKLFF

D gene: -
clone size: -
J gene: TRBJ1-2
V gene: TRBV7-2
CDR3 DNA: TGTGCCAGCAGCTCGGGTCGGTACTATGGCTACACCTTC
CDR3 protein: CASSSGRYYGYTF

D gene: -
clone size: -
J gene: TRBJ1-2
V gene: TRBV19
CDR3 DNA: TGTGCCAGTAGTCGTGTAGGGAAGAGAGGCTATGGCTACACCTTC
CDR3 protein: CASSRVGKRGYGYTF

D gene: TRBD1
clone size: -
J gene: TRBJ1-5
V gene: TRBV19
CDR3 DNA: TGTGCCAGTAGTACAAACAGGGGGCGCGGAGGTCAGCCCCAGCATTTT
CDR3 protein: CASSTNRGRGGQPQHF

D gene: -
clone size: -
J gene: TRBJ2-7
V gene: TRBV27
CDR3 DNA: TGTGCCAGCAGTTTGGAGGGGGGGTACGAGCAGTACTTC
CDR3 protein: CASSLEGGYEQYF

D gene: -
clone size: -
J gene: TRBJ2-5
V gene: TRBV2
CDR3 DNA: TGTGCCAGCAGTGAAGAGGCAGGCAAAAGGGGAGAGACCCAGTACTTC
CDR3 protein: CASSEEAGKRGETQYF

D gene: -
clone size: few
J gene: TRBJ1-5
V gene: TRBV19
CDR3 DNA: TGTGCCAGTAGTATAGGAACAGCAAATAGCAATCAGCCCCAGCATTTT
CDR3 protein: CASSIGTANSNQPQHF

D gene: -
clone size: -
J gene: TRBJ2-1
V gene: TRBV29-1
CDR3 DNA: TGCAGCGTTGAAGGGACGAGGGTTGAGCCGTTCTTC
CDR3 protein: CSVEGTRVEPFF

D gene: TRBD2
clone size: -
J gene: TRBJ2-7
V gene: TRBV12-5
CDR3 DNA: TGTGCTAGTGGTTTGGTACCTTTCTTAGCGGGGGGGAGCTCCTACGAGCAGTACTTC
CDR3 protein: CASGLVPFLAGGSSYEQYF

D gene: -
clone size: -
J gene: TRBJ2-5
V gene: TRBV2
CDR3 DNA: TGTGCCAGCAGTCCACACCAGACCCAGTACTTC
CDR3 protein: CASSPHQTQYF

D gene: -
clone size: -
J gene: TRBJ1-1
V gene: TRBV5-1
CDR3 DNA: TGCGCCAGCAGCTTGGGTGACACGAGGGGGACTGAAGCTTTCTTT
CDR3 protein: CASSLGDTRGTEAFF

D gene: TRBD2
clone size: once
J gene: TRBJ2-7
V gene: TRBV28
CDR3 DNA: TGTGCCAGCAGGAGTCCTAGCGGGCTTATCTCCTACGAGCAGTACTTC
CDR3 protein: CASRSPSGLISYEQYF

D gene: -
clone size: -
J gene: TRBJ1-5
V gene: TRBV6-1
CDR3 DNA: TGTGCCAGCAGGGACGCTCCAGAGCCCCAGCATTTT
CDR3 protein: CASRDAPEPQHF

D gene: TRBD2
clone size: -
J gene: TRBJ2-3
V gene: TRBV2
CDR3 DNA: TGTGCTGGACCAATTAGACTAGCGGGGACAGATACGCAGTATTTT
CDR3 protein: CAGPIRLAGTDTQYF

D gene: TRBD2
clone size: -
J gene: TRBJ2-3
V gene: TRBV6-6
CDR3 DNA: TGTGCCAGCAAACCCTACCGACTAGCGACTGATACGCAGTATTTT
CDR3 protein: CASKPYRLATDTQYF

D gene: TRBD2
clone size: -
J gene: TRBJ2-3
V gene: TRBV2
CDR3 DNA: TGTGCCAGCAGTGAACTCGGACTAGCGGACTACACAGATACGCAGTATTTT
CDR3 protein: CASSELGLADYTDTQYF

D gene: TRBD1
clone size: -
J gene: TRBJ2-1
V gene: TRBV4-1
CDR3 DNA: TGCGCCAGCAGCCAAGGGGGGACAGGGGCTTTGGGGGAGCAGTTCTTC
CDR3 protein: CASSQGGTGALGEQFF

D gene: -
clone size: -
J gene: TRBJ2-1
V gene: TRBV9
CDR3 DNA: TGTGCCAGCAGCGTAGACTTGGCGGGGGCGTCCTATGGCTCCTACAATGAGCAGTTCTTC
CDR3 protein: CASSVDLAGASYGSYNEQFF

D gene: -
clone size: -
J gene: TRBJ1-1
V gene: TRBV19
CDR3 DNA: TGTGCCAGTAGGGCGGGGTGGAGGACTGAAGCTTTCTTT
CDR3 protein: CASRAGWRTEAFF

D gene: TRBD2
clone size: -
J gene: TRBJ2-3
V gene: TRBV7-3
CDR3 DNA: TGTGCCAGCAGCCCCGCCGCGGGGGGTCCGAATACGCAGTATTTT
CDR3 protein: CASSPAAGGPNTQYF

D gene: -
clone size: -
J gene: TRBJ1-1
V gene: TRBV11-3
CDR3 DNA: TGTGCCAGCAGCTTAGGAGTTGTGGCTGAAGCTTTCTTT
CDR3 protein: CASSLGVVAEAFF

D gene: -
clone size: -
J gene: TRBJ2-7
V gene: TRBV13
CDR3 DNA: TGTGCCAGCAGGGGCGGGTTTGCCCCGGAGCAGTACTTC
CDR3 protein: CASRGGFAPEQYF

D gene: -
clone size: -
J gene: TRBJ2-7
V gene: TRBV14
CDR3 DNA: TGTGCCAGCAGCCAGAACAGGGACAACGAGCAGTACTTC
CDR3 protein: CASSQNRDNEQYF

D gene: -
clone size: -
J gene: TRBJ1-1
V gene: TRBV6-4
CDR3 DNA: TGTGCCAGCAGCCTAGAGCCCATATCAGTGGGTGGGACTGAAGCTTTCTTT
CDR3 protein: CASSLEPISVGGTEAFF

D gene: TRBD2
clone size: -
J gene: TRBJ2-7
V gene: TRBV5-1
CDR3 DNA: TGCGCCAGCAGCTTGATCTCTAGCGGTTACTACGAGCAGTACTTC
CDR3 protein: CASSLISSGYYEQYF

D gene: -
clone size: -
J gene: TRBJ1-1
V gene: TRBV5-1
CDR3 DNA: TGCGCCAGCAGCCCCACGGGGATGAAGAACACTGAAGCTTTCTTT
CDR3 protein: CASSPTGMKNTEAFF

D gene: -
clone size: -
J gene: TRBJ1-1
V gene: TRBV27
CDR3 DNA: TGTGCCAGCAGTCGATGGTCGGGCACTGAAGCTTTCTTT
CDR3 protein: CASSRWSGTEAFF

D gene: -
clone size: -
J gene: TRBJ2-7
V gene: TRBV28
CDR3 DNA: TGTGCCAGCAGTTCGACAGCGCCCTCCTACGAGCAGTACTTC
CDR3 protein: CASSSTAPSYEQYF

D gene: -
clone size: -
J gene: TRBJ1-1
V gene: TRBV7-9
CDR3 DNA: TGTGCCAGCAGCCTGAAGACCACGAACACTGAAGCTTTCTTT
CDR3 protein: CASSLKTTNTEAFF